A selection of T cell receptor beta chains follows, all from one sample in a study of long-term antiretroviral therapy in people with HIV. The table came from immunoSEQ multiplex PCR; TCRdb's copy has only in-frame clones and leaves some out. The table lists 40,000 to 50,000 clones, roughly 93% of them singletons. The sample here was unsorted PBMCs, taken roughly 9.4 years after starting antiretroviral therapy. The receptors originated from a man aged 25-45 years with HIV. CDR3s include the opening cysteine and the closing phenylalanine or tryptophan. D genes are given only for firm matches. The listing skips clone size in some rows; elsewhere it reads once, few, many or a size class.

abundance	v_gene	j_gene	d_gene	CDR3aa	CDR3nt
.	TRBV6-1	TRBJ1-1	.	CASSEAVTEAFF	TGTGCCAGCAGTGAAGCGGTGACTGAAGCTTTCTTT
.	TRBV7-2	TRBJ1-2	.	CASSLVDYGYTF	TGTGCCAGCAGCTTAGTAGACTATGGCTACACCTTC
.	TRBV28	TRBJ1-6	.	CASRTSSYNSPLHF	TGTGCCAGCAGAACGAGCTCCTATAATTCACCCCTCCACTTT
.	TRBV28	TRBJ1-5	.	CASSLDSNQPQHF	TGTGCCAGCAGCCTGGACAGCAATCAGCCCCAGCATTTT
.	TRBV7-9	TRBJ2-7	.	CASSSGTYYEQYF	TGTGCCAGCAGCTCCGGGACATACTACGAGCAGTACTTC
.	TRBV6-4	TRBJ2-3	.	CASSDGSTDTQYF	TGTGCCAGCAGTGACGGGAGCACAGATACGCAGTATTTT
.	TRBV7-3	TRBJ1-2	.	CASSLTLDGLIDYTF	TGTGCCAGCAGCTTAACCCTCGACGGGCTTATTGACTACACCTTC
.	TRBV5-6	TRBJ1-2	.	CASSFSGFDGYTF	TGTGCCAGCAGCTTTTCCGGGTTCGATGGCTACACCTTC
.	TRBV30	TRBJ2-7	.	CALWTRYEQYF	TGTGCCCTATGGACCCGATACGAGCAGTACTTC
.	TRBV4-1	TRBJ2-1	TRBD2	CASSQRRAGGPGNEQFF	TGCGCCAGCAGCCAAAGACGCGCGGGGGGGCCCGGGAATGAGCAGTTCTTC
.	TRBV5-6	TRBJ2-3	.	CASSLAPGSRGIDTQYF	TGTGCCAGCAGCTTGGCCCCGGGATCCCGGGGGATAGATACGCAGTATTTT
.	TRBV28	TRBJ1-5	.	CASNPSQGSNQPQHF	TGTGCCAGCAATCCCTCTCAGGGTAGCAATCAGCCCCAGCATTTT
once	TRBV4-1	TRBJ1-1	.	CASSQDTISWTEAFF	TGCGCCAGCAGCCAAGATACGATTTCTTGGACTGAAGCTTTCTTT
.	TRBV5-1	TRBJ2-1	TRBD2	CASSLDGGGTYNEQFF	TGCGCCAGCAGCTTGGATGGCGGGGGGACCTACAATGAGCAGTTCTTC
.	TRBV7-3	TRBJ2-3	TRBD2	CASSPGTSGDTQYF	TGTGCCAGCAGCCCCGGGACTAGCGGAGATACGCAGTATTTT
.	TRBV28	TRBJ1-1	.	CASNRMNTEAFF	TGTGCCAGCAACCGAATGAACACTGAAGCTTTCTTT
.	TRBV7-9	TRBJ2-5	.	CASSSPSGETQYF	TGTGCCAGCAGCTCCCCAAGTGGGGAGACCCAGTACTTC
.	TRBV7-9	TRBJ1-1	.	CASSLDGGVSQQGEAFF	TGTGCCAGCAGCTTAGATGGGGGGGTGAGCCAACAGGGTGAAGCTTTCTTT
.	TRBV6-1	TRBJ2-2	.	CASSEHLGPYTGELFF	TGTGCCAGCAGTGAACATCTGGGGCCCTACACCGGGGAGCTGTTTTTT
.	TRBV27	TRBJ1-6	.	CASSPWPRVGNSPLHF	TGTGCCAGCAGTCCCTGGCCCAGGGTAGGGAATTCACCCCTCCACTTT
.	TRBV7-2	TRBJ1-1	.	CASSLWTNTEAFF	TGTGCCAGCAGCTTATGGACGAACACTGAAGCTTTCTTT
.	TRBV5-1	TRBJ1-1	.	CASSLVGQGNTEAFF	TGCGCCAGCAGCTTGGTAGGGCAGGGGAACACTGAAGCTTTCTTT
.	TRBV28	TRBJ2-5	TRBD1	CASSFNRGETQYF	TGTGCCAGCAGTTTTAACAGGGGAGAGACCCAGTACTTC
.	TRBV28	TRBJ1-4	TRBD1	CASSDPGQGNEKLFF	TGTGCCAGCAGTGATCCGGGACAGGGTAATGAAAAACTGTTTTTT